This T cell receptor (beta chain) emerged from a study of blood T cell repertoires in COVID-19. Study-level information: COVID-19 samples, acute and convalescent, were from the United States, Italy and Spain. In each case, the material was cDNA or gDNA derived from T cells, B-cell-depleted T cells, or PBMCs.

Original processing methods: It was from reference gene primer amplification that nucleated cell counts were estimated. Profiled with immunoSEQ multiplex PCR; TCRdb holds only in-frame clones, not every one. The V and J calls and clone size are taken from that table; D and trimming were inferred from the DNA. Of 95,000 to 150,000 clones listed, 75% to 90% were seen once; the top ten hold approximately 3.5%. Seattle patient enrollment occurred during active infection, with longitudinal follow-up thereafter. The sequenced sample consisted of peripheral blood. The sequence derives from a woman of 80 years or more with COVID-19, enrolled during active disease.

Here the CDR3 DNA reads TGTGCCAGCAGTTACTCCACTTTTAGCGGGCCCTACAATGAGCAGTTCTTC. Protein sequence: CASSYSTFSGPYNEQFF. This rearrangement joins TRBV6-2 or TRBV6-3 to TRBJ2-1; TRBD2 agrees at 7 bases. Germline lookup yields CDR1 MNHEY and CDR2 SVGEGT. The CDR3 covers 17 residues. The V gene end was trimmed by 0 bases and the J gene end by 2 bases; junction bases not matched to a gene: 7.